This T cell receptor (beta chain) was identified during a study of regulatory T cells in long-lasting Graves disease. CDR3-region Arm-PCR and iRepertoire HTBI primers produced the TCR beta libraries. MiXCR was run by TCRdb on the multiplex PCR reads, yielding one entry per CDR3 protein. This table holds roughly 700,000 distinct CDR3 sequences, 25% to 30% found once. Stated time point: persistent/refractory GD, antithyroid drugs over 5 years with positive TRAb. PBMC-extracted RNA yielded the TCR library. Per American Thyroid Association guidelines, Graves' disease was diagnosed. Sample: peripheral blood mononuclear cells (PBMCs), taken when the disease was refractory, from a patient treated with antithyroid drugs. This receptor was taken from a female donor with Graves disease.

The CDR3, as DNA: TGTGCCAGCAGCTCATCCTTAGGGATCGATGGCTACACCTTC. This encodes CASSSSLGIDGYTF. V and J are TRBV13 and TRBJ1-2, with D unclear. This CDR3 region has 14 residues. Germline-derived CDR1 and CDR2 are PRHDT and FYEKMQ (reference sequence). Trimming took 4 bases from V and 6 from J, leaving 15 bases between them.